The 18 T cell receptor beta chains below come from one sample, sequenced in a study of T cell responses to AZD1222 COVID-19 vaccine. Produced via immunoSEQ multiplex PCR; TCRdb's table is partial and in-frame only. The sample has 90,000 to 110,000 clones; roughly 86% are singletons. The sequencing here drew on peripheral blood, taken 28 days after the second AZD1222 dose. Receptor source: an adult who received the AZD1222 COVID-19 vaccine.

The chain combines TRBV6-2 or TRBV6-3 with TRBJ2-7; 9 positions agree with TRBD1. CDR3 length: 18 amino acids. V shed 5 bases, J shed 2 bases, and the junction held 16 bases outside the gene matches. In germline, CDR1 is MNHEY, CDR2 SVGEGT. This CDR3 is CASSLDLLRGQGAYEQYF. Written as DNA, the CDR3 is TGTGCCAGCAGTCTCGACCTCCTGCGGGGACAGGGTGCCTACGAGCAGTACTTC.

This sequence joins TRBV2 and TRBJ2-2, with D tentatively TRBD1 (5 bases). The CDR3 loop spans 15 amino acids. Germline lookup yields CDR1 SNHLY and CDR2 FYNNEI. V shed 6 bases and J shed 5 bases, with 16 bases lying between them. The CDR3 protein is CASSKTDLLTGELFF. CDR3 bases: TGTGCCAGCAGCAAGACAGATTTACTGACCGGGGAGCTGTTTTTT. Full variable domain (remainder filled in from reference TRBV2 and TRBJ2-2): EPEVTQTPSHQVTQMGQEVILRCVPISNHLYFYWYRQILGQKVEFLVSFYNNEISEKSEIFDDQFSVERPDGSNFTLKIRSTKLEDSAMYFCASSKTDLLTGELFFGEGSRLTVL.

The V gene is TRBV9, the J gene TRBJ2-1, with TRBD1 matching over 9 bases. This CDR3 contains 14 residues. Germline assignment: CDR1 SGDLS and CDR2 YYNGEE. V was pared by 4 bases and J by 9 bases, with 8 bases of the junction left unmatched. The CDR3 DNA reads TGTGCCAGCAGCTCGGGACAGGGAAGTGCTGAGCAGTTCTTC. Its translation: CASSSGQGSAEQFF.

The chain carries TRBV11-3 and TRBJ2-5; D is unresolved. Germline CDR1 SGHNT, CDR2 YENEEA. The germline V and J ends were trimmed by 1 base and 5 bases, with 8 bases remaining between them. The CDR3 runs 13 residues. The DNA for the CDR3 is TGTGCCAGCAGCTTAGGTTCCGGGGAGACCCAGTACTTC. Translated, it gives CASSLGSGETQYF.

V and J are TRBV30 and TRBJ2-5, with D unresolved. The CDR3 runs to 14 residues. V was trimmed by 0 bases and J by 0 bases, leaving 8 bases between them. Looked up from germline, CDR1 is GTSNPN and CDR2 is SVGIG (reference sequence). CDR3 loop: CAWSVLRYQETQYF. CDR3 bases: TGTGCCTGGAGTGTACTTCGGTACCAAGAGACCCAGTACTTC.

The rearrangement links TRBV9 to TRBJ2-5, with D unresolved. The V gene lost 0 bases and the J gene lost 7 bases, with 7 bases spanning the gap. This CDR3 has 12 amino acids. Germline V gene lookup returns CDR1 SGDLS and CDR2 YYNGEE. The DNA of the CDR3 is TGTGCCAGCAGCGTAGAGTGGGGGACCCAGTACTTC. Translation gives CASSVEWGTQYF.

The chain employs TRBV4-3 and TRBJ2-7; TRBD1 aligns across 7 bases. V was clipped by 3 bases and J by 2 bases; unmatched bases: 4. Germline-derived CDR1 and CDR2 are LGHNA and YSLEER. The CDR3 sequence is 14 residues long. The CDR3 DNA follows: TGCGCCAGCAGCCAGGGGACAGTCCCCTACGAGCAGTACTTC. It encodes CASSQGTVPYEQYF.

The chain is built from TRBV18 and TRBJ2-1; 13 nucleotides agree with TRBD2. The CDR3 sequence is 15 residues long. Germline V gene data show CDR1 as KGHSH and CDR2 as LQKENI. The V gene end was trimmed by 7 bases and the J gene end by 8 bases; junction bases not matched to a gene: 8. The CDR3 reads CASLRTSGGWDEQFF. The CDR3 region has the DNA TGTGCCAGCTTAAGGACTAGCGGGGGATGGGATGAGCAGTTCTTC.

As regards this clone: A much larger clone sits a single nucleotide away, making a read error possible. The chain links TRBV12-3 or TRBV12-4 to TRBJ1-5; the D gene is possibly TRBD1 (5 bases). The CDR3 runs to 13 residues. Trimming pared 3 bases from V and 3 bases from J, leaving 6 bases between. The CDR3 loop reads CASSLGHNQPQHF. In nucleotides, the CDR3 is TGTGCCAGCAGTTTGGGGCACAATCAGCCCCAGCATTTT.

The J gene is TRBJ1-3, the V gene TRBV23-1; TRBD1 might be the D (6 bases). TRBV23-1 is sorted into the ORF group, with uncertain function. The CDR3 consists of 17 residues. Trimming cost V 2 bases and J 0 bases, with 14 bases left between them. The CDR3 loop is CASSQPPGTPSGNTIYF. The DNA of the CDR3 is TGCGCCAGCAGTCAACCTCCCGGGACACCCTCTGGAAACACCATATATTTT.

The J gene is TRBJ1-1, the V gene TRBV6-5; D is unresolved. Germline V gene data show CDR1 as MNHEY and CDR2 as SVGAGI. The CDR3 loop spans 13 amino acids. V was pared by 1 base and J by 5 bases, with 8 bases between. The CDR3 sequence is CASSYLDGTEAFF. DNA for the CDR3: TGTGCCAGCAGTTACTTAGACGGGACTGAAGCTTTCTTT.

This clone was recorded once. V is TRBV7-9 and J is TRBJ2-1; 8 bases match TRBD2. The CDR3 has 14 residues. CDR1 SEHNR and CDR2 FQNEAQ come from the germline V gene (reference sequence). After removal of 4 bases from V and 5 bases from J, the junction contained 4 bases not matched to a gene. The CDR3 region is CASSSGGLDNEQFF. As DNA, the CDR3 is TGTGCCAGCAGCTCGGGGGGGCTCGACAATGAGCAGTTCTTC.

The rearrangement uses TRBV5-1 and TRBJ2-7; 13 bases line up with TRBD2. Germline CDR1 and CDR2: SGHRS and YFSETQ. V lost 3 bases, J lost 0 bases, and 9 bases stayed unmatched. The CDR3 is made up of 18 amino acids. The CDR3 DNA reads as TGCGCCAGCAGCTGGCTCCCGGGACTAGCGGGGCGCTCCTACGAGCAGTACTTC. Translating it yields CASSWLPGLAGRSYEQYF.

This chain connects TRBV6-5 to TRBJ2-1; D remains unclear. Germline V CDR1 and CDR2: MNHEY, SVGAGI. This CDR3 spans 15 amino acids. The V gene lost 5 bases and the J gene lost 0 bases, with 11 bases spanning the gap. The CDR3 protein is CASSKLIGSYNEQFF. The CDR3 nucleotides read TGTGCCAGCAGTAAACTCATAGGCTCCTACAATGAGCAGTTCTTC.

J is TRBJ2-1 and V is TRBV27; perhaps TRBD2 as D (6 bases). This CDR3 spans 15 amino acids. From germline, CDR1 is MNHEY and CDR2 SMNVEV (reference sequence). V was trimmed by 6 bases and J by 5 bases, leaving 17 bases between them. CDR3 sequence: CASSPREARHNEQFF. DNA for the CDR3: TGTGCCAGCAGCCCTAGGGAGGCGCGACACAATGAGCAGTTCTTC.

The V and J genes are TRBV7-2 and TRBJ1-4; weak D call: TRBD1 (5 bases). CDR1 and CDR2 from the germline V gene are SGHTA and FQGNSA. Trimming shortened V by 4 bases and J by 8 bases, and 14 bases separated the two germline ends. CDR3 length: 14 amino acids. The CDR3 nucleotides are TGTGCCAGCAGCTCTGGGGACGGTGAGGAAAAACTGTTTTTT. Translation gives CASSSGDGEEKLFF.

This rearrangement joins TRBV15 to TRBJ1-4; 8 bases agree with TRBD1. The CDR3 is 17 amino acids. Trimming cost V 0 bases and J 7 bases; bases outside gene matches: 10. CDR1 and CDR2 (germline): LNHNV, YYDKDF (reference sequence). This CDR3 is CATSRDLVAGGFEKLFF. The CDR3 nucleotides read TGTGCCACCAGCAGAGATTTAGTGGCAGGGGGCTTTGAAAAACTGTTTTTT.

This sequence joins TRBV14 and TRBJ1-2; D is undetermined. The germline CDR1 and CDR2 sequences are SGHDN and FVKESK. This CDR3 contains 13 residues. Trimming cost V 1 base and J 6 bases, with 9 bases left between them. The CDR3 is CASSQVTRDGYTF. DNA of the CDR3: TGTGCCAGCAGCCAAGTTACGAGGGATGGCTACACCTTC.